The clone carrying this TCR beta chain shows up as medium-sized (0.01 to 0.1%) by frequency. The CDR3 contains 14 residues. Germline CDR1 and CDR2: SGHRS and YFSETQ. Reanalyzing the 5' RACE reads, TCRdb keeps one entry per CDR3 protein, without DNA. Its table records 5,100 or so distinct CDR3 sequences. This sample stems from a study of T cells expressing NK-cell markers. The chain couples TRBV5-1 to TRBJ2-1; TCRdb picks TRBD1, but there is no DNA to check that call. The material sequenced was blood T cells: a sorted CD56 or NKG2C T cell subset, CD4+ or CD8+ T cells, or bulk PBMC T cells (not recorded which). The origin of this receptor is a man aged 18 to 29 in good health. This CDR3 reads CASGGREGLDEQFF.